Following are 29 T cell receptor beta chains from one sample sequenced in a study of T cell repertoires in cytomegalovirus infection (dated by TCRdb to between 2017 and 2020). The reads were generated on an Illumina HiSeq 1500. Starting from the raw public reads, TCRdb applied fastp trimming at Q25, assembled clones with MiXCR and retained in-frame beta chains. Rows matching on CDR3 protein sequence are summarized as one entry with the most common DNA and genes. Counted in this sample were about 360,000 distinct CDR3 sequences; roughly 20% of them appeared once. Together, the top ten hold 7.5% to 9.5% of the sample. Sequenced sample: PBMCs. The receptor source for this set is a human donor in good health (CMV status not recorded). Some clones in this sample may be carry-over from other donors' samples.

This clonotype occurred a few times. The rearrangement joins TRBV29-1 to TRBJ2-5, with TRBD1 matching over 7 bases. The CDR3 extends over 13 amino acids. V shed 5 bases, J shed 5 bases, and the junction held 8 bases outside the gene matches. Germline lookup yields CDR1 SQVTM and CDR2 ANQGSEA. The CDR3 is CSVLGGQAETQYF. In DNA form, the CDR3 reads TGCAGCGTTCTCGGTGGACAGGCGGAGACCCAGTACTTC.

V is TRBV20-1 and J is TRBJ1-1, with TRBD1 matching over 7 bases. Unmatched junction bases numbered 3, after V lost 1 base and J lost 1 base. This CDR3 is 14 amino acids long. Germline lookup yields CDR1 DFQATT and CDR2 SNEGSKA (reference sequence). The CDR3 DNA follows: TGCAGTGCTAGAGGAGGGGGCTGGAACACTGAAGCTTTCTTT. Translating gives CSARGGGWNTEAFF.

The table lists this clonotype with a few counts. The chain has TRBV5-5 and TRBJ2-3; no clear D gene. The V gene's germline CDR1 is SGHKS and CDR2 YYEKEE (reference sequence). The CDR3 has 12 amino acids. The V end was cut by 2 bases, the J end by 7 bases, with 8 bases between. The CDR3 is CASSFEGNTQYF. CDR3 nucleotide sequence: TGTGCCAGCAGCTTCGAAGGGAATACGCAGTATTTT.

This clonotype was observed a few times. The chain has TRBV6-2 or TRBV6-3 and TRBJ2-1; D unclear. The CDR3 loop spans 13 amino acids. CDR1 is MNHEY, CDR2 SVGEGT, per germline. V lost 3 bases to trimming and J lost 5 bases, with 8 bases between them. The CDR3 protein is CASSYLRDNEQFF. The CDR3 DNA is TGTGCCAGCAGTTATTTAAGGGACAATGAGCAGTTCTTC.

The chain uses TRBV5-1 and TRBJ2-5, with D unclear. Germline assignment: CDR1 SGHRS and CDR2 YFSETQ. This CDR3 has 14 residues. The V gene lost 4 bases and the J gene lost 2 bases, with 12 bases spanning the gap. CDR3: CASSMDPGQETQYF. CDR3 DNA: TGCGCCAGCAGCATGGACCCCGGGCAAGAGACCCAGTACTTC.

The chain combines TRBV19 with TRBJ2-1; D perhaps matches TRBD2 (5 bases). The V end lost 10 bases, the J end lost 9 bases, and 19 bases lay between the germline ends. Germline V CDR1 and CDR2: LNHDA, SQIVND (reference sequence). The CDR3 totals 13 residues. CDR3 region: CATSTRGGGEQFF. The CDR3 DNA sequence: TGTGCCACCTCGACCCGGGGTGGCGGTGAGCAGTTCTTC.

The table lists this clonotype with a few counts. The chain links TRBV9 to TRBJ2-7, with D perhaps matching TRBD2 (5 bases). Trimming left V 4 bases short and J 5 bases short, with 16 bases between. CDR1 SGDLS and CDR2 YYNGEE come from the germline V gene. This CDR3 is 14 amino acids long. As DNA, the CDR3 is TGTGCCAGCAGCCCGGGGAGTTGGGGAGACGAGCAGTACTTC. Its translation is CASSPGSWGDEQYF.

This clonotype appeared a few times. The rearrangement links TRBV19 to TRBJ1-5, with D possibly matching TRBD1 (5 bases). This CDR3 is built from 16 residues. Germline V gives CDR1 LNHDA, CDR2 SQIVND (reference sequence). V lost 3 bases to trimming and J lost 5 bases, with 17 bases between them. CDR3 DNA sequence: TGTGCCAGTAGTATGCAGGGACGAAACAATTATCAGCCCCAGCATTTT. This codes for CASSMQGRNNYQPQHF.

This clonotype showed up many times. The CDR3 reads CASSLRTLQETQYF. The CDR3 DNA sequence: TGTGCCAGCAGCTTAAGGACCCTCCAAGAGACCCAGTACTTC. The rearrangement links TRBV7-2 to TRBJ2-5; unclear D gene. Germline V gene data show CDR1 as SGHTA and CDR2 as FQGNSA. V lost 2 bases to trimming and J lost 1 base, with 8 bases between them. This CDR3 comprises 14 residues.

This clonotype showed up just a few times. This chain uses TRBV7-7 with TRBJ2-3, with TRBD2 identical over 7 bases. Per the germline V gene, CDR1 is SSHAT and CDR2 is FNYEAQ (reference sequence). J gave up 6 bases and V 2 bases, and 11 bases lay outside the gene matches. The CDR3 extends over 16 amino acids. As DNA, the CDR3 is TGTGCCAGCAGCTTACGCGGGGGTTCCCCCTGGGATACGCAGTATTTT. Its protein product is CASSLRGGSPWDTQYF.

The sample holds a few counts of this clonotype. In nucleotides, the CDR3 is TGTGCCAGCCGGCGGGGGGACAGGTCGTTTGGGGGCAATCAGCCCCAGCATTTT. Amino acids: CASRRGDRSFGGNQPQHF. The J gene is TRBJ1-5, the V gene TRBV2, with 8 bases matching TRBD1. The germline V gene has CDR1 SNHLY and CDR2 FYNNEI. The CDR3 loop spans 18 amino acids. Trimming removed 8 bases from V and 2 bases from J; junction bases left unmatched: 17.

This clonotype occurred many times. The chain is built from TRBV6-6 and TRBJ1-2; tentatively, D is TRBD1 (5 bases). V was trimmed by 5 bases and J by 4 bases, leaving 11 bases between them. This CDR3 is 13 amino acids long. Germline CDR1 MNHNY, CDR2 SVGAGI (reference sequence). As DNA, the CDR3 is TGTGCCAGCAGTGACGACAGCTTCTATGGCTACACCTTC. Residues: CASSDDSFYGYTF.

This clonotype showed up many times. The rearrangement links TRBV7-8 to TRBJ2-3, with D perhaps TRBD2 (6 bases). With 7 bases removed from V and 0 bases from J, the gap between germline ends came to 20 bases. Germline values: CDR1 SGHVS, CDR2 FQNEAQ. CDR3 size: 17 residues. The CDR3 DNA sequence: TGTGCCAGCAACCTGGTCGGGCGGGGACCTAGCACAGATACGCAGTATTTT. Residues: CASNLVGRGPSTDTQYF.

In its sample, this clonotype was seen many times. The CDR3 loop is CASSLYPSGSNEQFF. The CDR3 DNA sequence: TGTGCCAGCAGCTTATATCCTAGCGGGAGCAATGAGCAGTTCTTC. This chain joins TRBV7-2 and TRBJ2-1, with 10 bases fitting TRBD2. The CDR3 is made up of 15 amino acids. Germline trimming cut 2 bases from V and 6 bases from J; bases unmatched to any gene: 4. Per the germline V gene, CDR1 is SGHTA and CDR2 is FQGNSA.

The chain employs TRBV19 and TRBJ2-7; no definite D call. The CDR3 runs to 13 residues. The V gene lost 1 base and the J gene lost 2 bases, with 6 bases spanning the gap. Germline CDR1 is LNHDA and CDR2 is SQIVND (reference sequence). The CDR3 loop is CASSIALAYEQYF. The CDR3 DNA reads as TGTGCCAGTAGTATAGCCCTAGCCTACGAGCAGTACTTC. Full variable domain (rest looked up from reference TRBV19 and TRBJ2-7): DGGITQSPKYLFRKEGQNVTLSCEQNLNHDAMYWYRQDPGQGLRLIYYSQIVNDFQKGDIAEGYSVSREKKESFPLTVTSAQKNPTAFYLCASSIALAYEQYFGPGTRLTVT.

At least ten counts were recorded for this clonotype. This chain joins TRBV7-2 and TRBJ1-1; tentatively, D is TRBD1 (5 bases). CDR1 is SGHTA, CDR2 FQGNSA, per germline. This CDR3 contains 16 residues. Trimming removed 7 bases from V and 0 bases from J, with 18 bases in between. In DNA, the CDR3 is TGTGCCAGCAACCAACCGGGGCTAGGGATGAACACTGAAGCTTTCTTT. This codes for CASNQPGLGMNTEAFF.

The rearrangement uses TRBV6-2 or TRBV6-3 and TRBJ2-5; perhaps D is TRBD1 or TRBD2 (5 bases each). CDR1 is MNHEY and CDR2 is SVGEGT in the germline V gene. The V end lost 0 bases, the J end lost 5 bases, and 13 bases lay between the germline ends. The CDR3 has 15 residues. CDR3 nucleotides: TGTGCCAGCAGTTACTCGAGAGGGGTCGGGGAGACCCAGTACTTC. It yields the protein CASSYSRGVGETQYF.

This clonotype was seen a few times. The rearrangement uses TRBV2 and TRBJ1-1; D gene unclear. The CDR3 has 11 residues. Trimming cost V 7 bases and J 7 bases, with 10 bases left between them. The germline gives CDR1 SNHLY, CDR2 FYNNEI. The CDR3 nucleotides read TGTGCCAGCATGGAGCAAGGTGAAGCTTTCTTT. Protein product: CASMEQGEAFF.

Notes on this clonotype: A read error is possible here, since a much larger clone lies one base away. V and J are TRBV7-2 and TRBJ2-3; 7 bases fit TRBD2. Looked up from germline, CDR1 is SGHTA and CDR2 is FQGNSA. The CDR3 has 16 amino acids. V gave up 2 bases and J gave up 4 bases; unmatched junction bases: 9. The CDR3 sequence is CASSLLTSAPADTQYF. In DNA form, the CDR3 reads TGTGCCAGCAGCTTACTTACTAGCGCCCCCGCAGATACGCAGTATTTT.

CDR3 DNA sequence: TGTGCCAGCAGCTTTCTTGGGCCCTCTAGCACAGATACGCAGTATTTT. Residues: CASSFLGPSSTDTQYF. The chain carries TRBV7-3 and TRBJ2-3; D is uncertain. Looked up from germline, CDR1 is SGHTA and CDR2 is FQGTGA. The CDR3 is made up of 16 amino acids. Trimming shortened V by 3 bases and J by 0 bases, and 13 bases separated the two germline ends.

This clonotype was observed at least ten times. The chain joins TRBV6-2 or TRBV6-3 to TRBJ1-5; D is possibly TRBD1 (6 bases). CDR1 MNHEY and CDR2 SVGEGT come from the germline V gene. The ends were cut back, 6 bases at V and 2 bases at J, with 17 bases in the middle. This CDR3 comprises 16 residues. As DNA, the CDR3 is TGTGCCAGCAGCCAGAGCAGGGGATTCGGCAATCAGCCCCAGCATTTT. Encoded protein: CASSQSRGFGNQPQHF.

The chain couples TRBV19 to TRBJ2-3, with D unclear. CDR3 size: 15 residues. V lost 2 bases, J lost 0 bases, and 9 bases lay in between. Germline loops: CDR1 LNHDA, CDR2 SQIVND (reference sequence). The CDR3 bases are TGTGCCAGTAGTATACTGCCCAGTAGCACAGATACGCAGTATTTT. It encodes CASSILPSSTDTQYF.

The table lists this clonotype with many counts. The chain combines TRBV6-1 with TRBJ1-1, with 10 positions matching TRBD1. Germline V gives CDR1 MNHNS, CDR2 SASEGT. With 6 bases clipped from V and 1 base from J, the junction kept 2 bases outside the gene matches. CDR3 length: 14 residues. CDR3 sequence: CASRGTGENTEAFF. The CDR3 region has the DNA TGTGCCAGCAGAGGGACAGGGGAGAACACTGAAGCTTTCTTT.

This clonotype was detected only a few times. This chain joins TRBV2 and TRBJ2-1; 10 bases map to TRBD2. V shed 11 bases and J 1 base; nucleotides not matched to a gene: 8. CDR1 and CDR2 (germline): SNHLY, FYNNEI. The CDR3 runs to 15 residues. The CDR3 protein is CAASLAGDSYNEQFF. CDR3 bases: TGTGCCGCTTCGCTAGCGGGAGATTCCTACAATGAGCAGTTCTTC.

This clonotype was detected a few times. This sequence joins TRBV27 and TRBJ2-7; D possibly corresponds to TRBD2 (6 bases). V lost 8 bases to trimming and J lost 3 bases, with 14 bases between them. Germline CDR1 is MNHEY and CDR2 is SMNVEV (reference sequence). CDR3 length: 13 residues. CDR3: CASAGDLDYEQYF. In nucleotides, the CDR3 is TGTGCCAGCGCCGGGGACTTAGACTACGAGCAGTACTTC.

This clonotype was observed many times. CDR3 loop: CASSLKAGVSYEQYF. In nucleotides, the CDR3 is TGTGCCAGCAGCTTAAAAGCGGGAGTCTCCTACGAGCAGTACTTC. The chain has TRBV7-2 and TRBJ2-7, with 8 bases matching TRBD2. Losses at the gene ends were 2 bases for V and 0 bases for J; bases not matched to a gene: 3. The CDR3 is made up of 15 amino acids. The germline gives CDR1 SGHTA, CDR2 FQGNSA. The variable domain in full, with the rest retrieved from reference TRBV7-2 and TRBJ2-7, is GAGVSQSPSNKVTEKGKDVELRCDPISGHTALYWYRQSLGQGLEFLIYFQGNSAPDKSGLPSDRFSAERTGGSVSTLTIQRTQQEDSAVYLCASSLKAGVSYEQYFGPGTRLTVT.

This clonotype was observed a handful of times. V usage is TRBV5-1 and J usage is TRBJ1-1, with D maybe TRBD1 (5 bases). Trimming removed 3 bases from V and 0 bases from J, with 12 bases in between. In germline, CDR1 is SGHRS, CDR2 YFSETQ. The CDR3 length is 15 residues. CDR3 loop: CASSSRGALNTEAFF. In DNA form, the CDR3 reads TGCGCCAGCAGCTCCCGGGGCGCTTTGAACACTGAAGCTTTCTTT.

This clonotype came up a few times. V is TRBV2 and J is TRBJ1-2, with D hard to call. Germline CDR1 reads SNHLY; CDR2 reads FYNNEI. The V gene lost 2 bases and the J gene lost 3 bases, with 4 bases spanning the gap. The CDR3 consists of 12 residues. In DNA, the CDR3 is TGTGCCAGCAGTGAAAAGTACTATGGCTACACCTTC. Protein: CASSEKYYGYTF. Full variable domain (missing parts from reference TRBV2 and TRBJ1-2): EPEVTQTPSHQVTQMGQEVILRCVPISNHLYFYWYRQILGQKVEFLVSFYNNEISEKSEIFDDQFSVERPDGSNFTLKIRSTKLEDSAMYFCASSEKYYGYTFGSGTRLTVV.

This clonotype was picked up many times. This sequence joins TRBV7-8 and TRBJ1-2; D is unclear. The CDR3 contains 12 residues. V was pared by 5 bases and J by 3 bases, with 7 bases between. CDR1 is SGHVS, CDR2 FQNEAQ, per germline. The CDR3 here is CASSPPYYGYTF. The DNA for the CDR3 is TGTGCCAGCAGCCCCCCCTACTATGGCTACACCTTC.